These T cell receptor beta chains were read from a single sample in a study of ipilimumab plus nivolumab after autologous stem cell transplantation. Profiled with immunoSEQ multiplex PCR; TCRdb holds only in-frame clones, not every one. This table holds approximately 10,000 clones, just under 80% found once. The material was PBMCs, obtained in a trial of ipilimumab plus nivolumab as post-transplant consolidation. All receptors come from a male donor with diffuse large B-cell lymphoma. CDR3s include the opening cysteine and the closing phenylalanine or tryptophan. A D gene is named only where the DNA matches it firmly. Part of the rows lack a size; the others show once, few, many or a class for expanded clones.

size: -
J: TRBJ2-7
D: TRBD1
V: TRBV5-1
DNA: TGCGCCAGCAGCTGGGGGACAGGGGGCAGCTACGAGCAGTACTTC
CDR3: CASSWGTGGSYEQYF

size: -
J: TRBJ2-5
D: -
V: TRBV13
DNA: TGTGCCAGCAGCTTTAACCGGGTCTGGGAGACCCAGTACTTC
CDR3: CASSFNRVWETQYF

size: -
J: TRBJ2-2
D: -
V: TRBV5-6
DNA: TGTGCCAGCAGCTTCTCGCAGGGCTGGGGCACCGGGGAGCTGTTTTTT
CDR3: CASSFSQGWGTGELFF

size: -
J: TRBJ2-7
D: TRBD1
V: TRBV19
DNA: TGTGCCAGTAGCGACAGGGGGAGGTACGAGCAGTACTTC
CDR3: CASSDRGRYEQYF

size: -
J: TRBJ2-7
D: -
V: TRBV4-1
DNA: TGCGCCAGCAGCCAAGGCGGGGAGACCTCCTACGAGCAGTACTTC
CDR3: CASSQGGETSYEQYF

size: few
J: TRBJ2-5
D: TRBD2
V: TRBV7-9
DNA: TGTGCCAGCAGCACTAGCGGGGGGCCGTACCAAGAGACCCAGTACTTC
CDR3: CASSTSGGPYQETQYF

size: -
J: TRBJ2-2
D: -
V: TRBV5-1
DNA: TGCGCCAGCAGCACGGACCCTAACACCGGGGAGCTGTTTTTT
CDR3: CASSTDPNTGELFF

size: -
J: TRBJ2-5
D: TRBD1
V: TRBV28
DNA: TGTGCCAGCAGTAGGGACAGGGGGATTCAAGAGACCCAGTACTTC
CDR3: CASSRDRGIQETQYF

size: -
J: TRBJ2-7
D: TRBD2
V: TRBV9
DNA: TGTGCCAGCAGCGCGGGACTAGCGGGGTCGTCCTACGAGCAGTACTTC
CDR3: CASSAGLAGSSYEQYF

size: -
J: TRBJ2-2
D: -
V: TRBV10-3
DNA: TGTGCCATCAGTGAGTCCGGTGTCGGGGAGCTGTTTTTT
CDR3: CAISESGVGELFF

size: -
J: TRBJ2-2
D: -
V: TRBV5-8
DNA: TGTGCCAGCAGCGGCTGGCAGGGACGGACCGGGGAGCTGTTTTTT
CDR3: CASSGWQGRTGELFF

size: -
J: TRBJ1-1
D: -
V: TRBV4-3
DNA: TGCGCCAGCAGCCAAGAAGCCGGAACTGAAGCTTTCTTT
CDR3: CASSQEAGTEAFF

size: -
J: TRBJ2-5
D: -
V: TRBV28
DNA: TGTGCCAGCAGTTGGGATCGGGAGACCCAGTACTTC
CDR3: CASSWDRETQYF

size: -
J: TRBJ2-1
D: -
V: TRBV25-1
DNA: TGTGCCAGCAGTGACCTCGGGCTACCCCCCTACAATGAGCAGTTCTTC
CDR3: CASSDLGLPPYNEQFF

size: -
J: TRBJ1-6
D: TRBD1
V: TRBV4-1
DNA: TGCGCCAGCAGCCAAGATCCGACAGGGAATTCACCCCTCCACTTT
CDR3: CASSQDPTGNSPLHF

size: -
J: TRBJ2-7
D: -
V: TRBV18
DNA: TGTGCCAGCTCACCACCTTGGACAGTCCTAACCCGGTCAGGCTACGAGCAGTACTTC
CDR3: CASSPPWTVLTRSGYEQYF

size: once
J: TRBJ1-3
D: -
V: TRBV9
DNA: TGTGCCAGCAGCGTCGAGAACACAGGGTATGGAAACACCATATATTTT
CDR3: CASSVENTGYGNTIYF

size: -
J: TRBJ1-2
D: -
V: TRBV5-1
DNA: TGCGCCAGCAGCTTGGGACAGCGCGACGGCCATGGCTACACCTTC
CDR3: CASSLGQRDGHGYTF

size: -
J: TRBJ1-6
D: -
V: TRBV7-8
DNA: TGTGCCAGCAGCTTAGACCAGGTTGGGTTAAGGACCTCACCCCTCCACTTT
CDR3: CASSLDQVGLRTSPLHF

size: -
J: TRBJ2-7
D: -
V: TRBV5-1
DNA: TGCGCCAGCAGCTTGGTGGGCCAGACCTACGAGCAGTACTTC
CDR3: CASSLVGQTYEQYF

size: medium-sized
J: TRBJ1-6
D: -
V: TRBV7-9
DNA: TGTGCCAGCAGCTTAGGGGGGATCTCTCTCTATAATTCACCCCTCCACTTT
CDR3: CASSLGGISLYNSPLHF

size: -
J: TRBJ2-7
D: -
V: TRBV6-6
DNA: TGTGCCAGCAGCCACCCGCCCCGAGGGATATACGAGCAGTACTTC
CDR3: CASSHPPRGIYEQYF

size: -
J: TRBJ1-6
D: TRBD1
V: TRBV28
DNA: TGTGCCAGCAGTGCAACAGGGGACAATTCACCCCTCCACTTT
CDR3: CASSATGDNSPLHF

size: few
J: TRBJ1-6
D: TRBD1
V: TRBV10-1
DNA: TGCGCCAGCAGTGAGGCTAGGACAGGGGGAAGCTCCTATAATTCACCCCTCCACTTT
CDR3: CASSEARTGGSSYNSPLHF

size: once
J: TRBJ1-1
D: TRBD1
V: TRBV30
DNA: TGTGCCGGTACCTTTTGGGACAGGGGGAGTTCTGAAGCTTTCTTT
CDR3: CAGTFWDRGSSEAFF

size: -
J: TRBJ1-1
D: TRBD1
V: TRBV29-1
DNA: TGCAGCGTCGAAGACAGGGGGCTAGCTTTCTTT
CDR3: CSVEDRGLAFF

size: -
J: TRBJ2-3
D: -
V: TRBV9
DNA: TGTGCCAGCAGCGTGAGGGGGGACACAGATACGCAGTATTTT
CDR3: CASSVRGDTDTQYF

size: -
J: TRBJ2-7
D: -
V: TRBV2
DNA: TGTGCCAGCAGTGCCCAACCGGGGGGCCTTACCTACGAGCAGTACTTC
CDR3: CASSAQPGGLTYEQYF

size: -
J: TRBJ1-5
D: -
V: TRBV7-2
DNA: TGTGCCAGCAGCTTAGGTGCAAGGGAGGCACAGCCCCAGCATTTT
CDR3: CASSLGAREAQPQHF

size: -
J: TRBJ2-3
D: TRBD1
V: TRBV4-1
DNA: TGCGCCAGCAGCCACCCCGGACAGGGGGCAGATACGCAGTATTTT
CDR3: CASSHPGQGADTQYF

size: -
J: TRBJ2-7
D: -
V: TRBV18
DNA: TGTGCCAGCTCACCGCCCGGTTACCCCTACGAGCAGTACTTC
CDR3: CASSPPGYPYEQYF

size: -
J: TRBJ2-2
D: -
V: TRBV25-1
DNA: TGTGCCAGCAGTTTGGGGGGGGGCCCCGGGGAGCTGTTTTTT
CDR3: CASSLGGGPGELFF

size: -
J: TRBJ2-3
D: TRBD2
V: TRBV4-1
DNA: TGCGCCAGCAGGTCGGGAGCGGGGGGCCCTCCAGATACGCAGTATTTT
CDR3: CASRSGAGGPPDTQYF

size: -
J: TRBJ1-1
D: TRBD1
V: TRBV5-1
DNA: TGCGCCAGCAGCTTGAGCAGGACAGGGGGCCAGAGCGGTGAAGCTTTCTTT
CDR3: CASSLSRTGGQSGEAFF

size: -
J: TRBJ2-7
D: TRBD2
V: TRBV9
DNA: TGTGCCAGCAGCCGGGACTACTCTTACGAGCAGTACTTC
CDR3: CASSRDYSYEQYF

size: -
J: TRBJ1-2
D: -
V: TRBV28
DNA: TGTGCCAGCCGCCACGGGAACTATGGCTACACCTTC
CDR3: CASRHGNYGYTF

size: -
J: TRBJ2-7
D: TRBD2
V: TRBV5-1
DNA: TGCGCCAGCAGCTTGGAGGGGCTAGCGGAGCCCCAGTACTTC
CDR3: CASSLEGLAEPQYF

size: -
J: TRBJ2-1
D: TRBD2
V: TRBV18
DNA: TGTGCCAGCTCACCACCGGGGCTTAGCGGGGGGCCGGACTACAATGAGCAGTTCTTC
CDR3: CASSPPGLSGGPDYNEQFF

size: -
J: TRBJ2-5
D: TRBD1
V: TRBV4-3
DNA: TGCGCCAGCAGCCAAGATTGGACAGGCAGGAAGGAGACCCAGTACTTC
CDR3: CASSQDWTGRKETQYF

size: -
J: TRBJ2-7
D: -
V: TRBV6-5
DNA: TGTGCCAGCAGTTACTCGACCGACCCGAGCTACGAGCAGTACTTC
CDR3: CASSYSTDPSYEQYF

size: -
J: TRBJ2-2
D: -
V: TRBV7-2
DNA: TGTGCCAGCGGACAGATTAACACCGGGGAGCTGTTTTTT
CDR3: CASGQINTGELFF

size: -
J: TRBJ1-2
D: -
V: TRBV11-2
DNA: TGTGCCAGCGGACCGGGGGGCTACACCTTC
CDR3: CASGPGGYTF

size: -
J: TRBJ2-5
D: TRBD2
V: TRBV30
DNA: TGTGCCTGGAGTACCGGGACTACCTTGGAGACCCAGTACTTC
CDR3: CAWSTGTTLETQYF

size: once
J: TRBJ1-2
D: TRBD1
V: TRBV28
DNA: TGTGCCAGCAGCCTGGACAGGGCCTGGGGCTACACCTTC
CDR3: CASSLDRAWGYTF